The 19 T cell receptor beta chains below all came from one sample that was sequenced in a study of blood T cell repertoires in COVID-19. The data were produced by immunoSEQ multiplex PCR, yet TCRdb's version contains in-frame clones alone and is incomplete. The table records 40,000 to 50,000 clones, roughly nine tenths of them present only once. Input material: peripheral blood. All receptors derive from a man aged 65-85 years with active COVID-19.

This clone was seen more than once but under ten times. The chain recombines TRBV6-5 with TRBJ1-6, with a tentative D call TRBD1 (6 bases). Germline V gene sequence: CDR1 MNHEY, CDR2 SVGAGI. The V and J ends lost 6 bases and 7 bases respectively, with 10 bases between them. The CDR3 loop spans 13 amino acids. The CDR3 sequence is CASSRGYNSPLHF. In DNA form, the CDR3 reads TGTGCCAGCAGCAGGGGTTACAATTCACCCCTCCACTTT.

V and J are TRBV7-9 and TRBJ1-6, with TRBD1 identical over 8 bases. CDR3 size: 14 residues. The germline V gene has CDR1 SEHNR and CDR2 FQNEAQ (reference sequence). V trimming: 2 bases; J trimming: 14 bases; junction bases outside the gene matches: 8. CDR3 DNA sequence: TGTGCCAGCAGCTTACGACAGGGGCATGTAACCCTCCACTTT. Protein sequence: CASSLRQGHVTLHF.

The chain is built from TRBV6-2 or TRBV6-3 and TRBJ2-2, with TRBD1 matching over 7 bases. The germline V gene has CDR1 MNHEY and CDR2 SVGEGT. CDR3 length: 15 residues. V was clipped by 6 bases and J by 4 bases; unmatched bases: 8. Here the CDR3 DNA reads TGTGCCAGCAGCGGAGACAGGGTCGGCACCGGGGAGCTGTTTTTT. Amino acid sequence: CASSGDRVGTGELFF.

The V and J genes are TRBV6-6 and TRBJ1-5; 9 nucleotides align to TRBD1. V was pared by 4 bases and J by 6 bases, with 4 bases of the junction left unmatched. This CDR3 has 14 amino acids. CDR1 is MNHNY and CDR2 is SVGAGI in the germline V gene (reference sequence). In DNA form, the CDR3 reads TGTGCCAGCAGTTTTGACAGGGGGTTTCAGCCCCAGCATTTT. Residues: CASSFDRGFQPQHF.

This chain joins TRBV27 and TRBJ1-2; 8 bases are a match to TRBD1. V trimming: 2 bases; J trimming: 8 bases; junction bases outside the gene matches: 7. This CDR3 is built from 14 residues. Germline values: CDR1 MNHEY, CDR2 SMNVEV (reference sequence). The CDR3 DNA sequence: TGTGCCAGCAGTTTAGCGCAGGGGGCTAGGGGCTACACCTTC. Its protein is CASSLAQGARGYTF.

The chain employs TRBV6-5 and TRBJ1-4; D is unresolved. CDR3 length equals 16 residues. Germline lookup yields CDR1 MNHEY and CDR2 SVGAGI. Trimming took 0 bases from V and 6 from J, leaving 14 bases between them. CDR3 amino acids: CASSYSFAISDEKLFF. The CDR3 region has the DNA TGTGCCAGCAGTTACTCCTTCGCGATATCGGATGAAAAACTGTTTTTT.

The genes are TRBV3-1 (or the pseudogene TRBV3-2) and TRBJ2-1; the D gene is possibly TRBD2 (5 bases). The CDR3 length is 15 residues. Germline V gene data show CDR1 as LGHDT and CDR2 as YNNKEL (reference sequence). The V end lost 6 bases, the J end lost 13 bases, and 25 bases lay between the germline ends. In DNA form, the CDR3 reads TGTGCCAGCAGTCCCTTAGGAACTAGGGAGAGGTTTCAGTTCTTC. Translating it yields CASSPLGTRERFQFF.

In its sample, this clone was seen once. Here the CDR3 DNA reads TGTGCCAGCAGCTTGGACTTGCTTTGGGAGACCCAGTACTTC. This encodes CASSLDLLWETQYF. This rearrangement joins TRBV11-2 to TRBJ2-5; a possible D gene is TRBD2 (5 bases). V shed 3 bases and J shed 5 bases, with 13 bases lying between them. The CDR3 has 14 amino acids. Germline CDR1 and CDR2: SGHAT and FQNNGV.

The genes are TRBV2 and TRBJ1-4, with 9 bases fitting TRBD1. With V trimmed by 3 bases and J by 7 bases, 3 bases remained unmatched. CDR1 SNHLY and CDR2 FYNNEI come from the germline V gene. The CDR3 runs 14 residues. The CDR3 DNA reads as TGTGCCAGCAGTGACACAGGGGGCTCTGAAAAACTGTTTTTT. Encoded protein: CASSDTGGSEKLFF.

The CDR3 coding sequence is TGTGCCAGCAGCTTAGATTCAGGGGTAAATGAGCAGTTCTTC. Translation: CASSLDSGVNEQFF. The rearrangement links TRBV7-9 to TRBJ2-1; maybe TRBD1 (6 bases). CDR3 length: 14 residues. Germline V gene sequence: CDR1 SEHNR, CDR2 FQNEAQ (reference sequence). V was shortened by 1 base and J by 7 bases, with 11 bases between the two germline ends.

The gene calls are TRBV9 and TRBJ2-3, with 9 bases matching TRBD1. The CDR3 has 15 amino acids. Unmatched junction bases numbered 6, after V lost 4 bases and J lost 3 bases. Germline CDR1 and CDR2: SGDLS and YYNGEE. The DNA of the CDR3 is TGTGCCAGCAGCCAGACAGGGGGAGGAACAGATACGCAGTATTTT. Its translation: CASSQTGGGTDTQYF.

The genes are TRBV7-9 and TRBJ2-3; D is unresolved. Trimming stripped 5 bases from V and 6 bases from J, with 12 bases between. This CDR3 spans 13 amino acids. Germline loops: CDR1 SEHNR, CDR2 FQNEAQ (reference sequence). The DNA of the CDR3 is TGTGCCAGCAGCCTCGTGCGGCAGGATACGCAGTATTTT. It translates to CASSLVRQDTQYF.

The chain carries TRBV4-2 and TRBJ2-7; possibly TRBD2 for D (5 bases). The CDR3 is 15 residues long. Germline V CDR1 and CDR2: LGHNA, YNFKEQ. Trimming pared 0 bases from V and 6 bases from J, leaving 15 bases between. DNA for the CDR3: TGTGCCAGCAGCCAAGATCGGCGGGTACTCGGCGAGCAGTACTTC. Translated, it gives CASSQDRRVLGEQYF.

The CDR3 spells CASSRPGGQGAGNTIYF. Here the CDR3 DNA reads TGTGCCAGCAGCCGTCCCGGGGGACAGGGGGCGGGAAACACCATATATTTT. V and J are TRBV7-9 and TRBJ1-3, with 12 nucleotides matching TRBD1. This CDR3 comprises 17 residues. With 5 bases clipped from V and 4 bases from J, the junction kept 9 bases outside the gene matches. Germline V gene lookup returns CDR1 SEHNR and CDR2 FQNEAQ (reference sequence).

CDR3 sequence reads: CASGPGYSNQPQHF. The CDR3 DNA follows: TGTGCCAGTGGACCGGGGTACAGCAATCAGCCCCAGCATTTT. This chain links TRBV28 with TRBJ1-5, with D hard to call. The CDR3 covers 14 residues. Germline CDR1 and CDR2: MDHEN and SYDVKM. V lost 9 bases and J lost 1, with 13 bases in between.

The rearrangement links TRBV18 to TRBJ2-7, with 8 nucleotides matching TRBD2. J lost 3 bases, V lost 3 bases, and 7 bases had no gene match. The germline gives CDR1 KGHSH, CDR2 LQKENI. The CDR3 covers 15 residues. The CDR3 DNA follows: TGTGCCAGCTCACCGTTGGGGACTAGTGGCTACGAGCAGTACTTC. Translated, it gives CASSPLGTSGYEQYF.

This chain connects TRBV28 to TRBJ1-3; maybe TRBD1 (5 bases). The CDR3 loop spans 14 amino acids. Germline V gives CDR1 MDHEN, CDR2 SYDVKM. The ends were cut back, 5 bases at V and 2 bases at J, with 10 bases in the middle. The CDR3 protein is CASSADRAGNTIYF. The CDR3 DNA is TGTGCCAGCAGTGCCGACAGAGCTGGAAACACCATATATTTT.

This clone was seen only once. The V and J genes are TRBV11-3 and TRBJ2-1; 7 nucleotides match TRBD2. V lost 5 bases, J lost 3 bases, and 4 bases stayed unmatched. This CDR3 is built from 14 residues. Germline CDR1 is SGHNT and CDR2 is YENEEA. DNA of the CDR3: TGTGCCAGCAGCCTGCGGGGGTACTACAATGAGCAGTTCTTC. It is translated as CASSLRGYYNEQFF.

The chain joins TRBV11-2 to TRBJ2-7, with a possible D match to TRBD2 (6 bases). The CDR3 totals 11 residues. The germline V gene has CDR1 SGHAT and CDR2 FQNNGV. V was trimmed by 8 bases and J by 6 bases, leaving 11 bases between them. The CDR3 is CASGGSGEQYF. DNA of the CDR3: TGTGCCAGCGGAGGGAGTGGCGAGCAGTACTTC.